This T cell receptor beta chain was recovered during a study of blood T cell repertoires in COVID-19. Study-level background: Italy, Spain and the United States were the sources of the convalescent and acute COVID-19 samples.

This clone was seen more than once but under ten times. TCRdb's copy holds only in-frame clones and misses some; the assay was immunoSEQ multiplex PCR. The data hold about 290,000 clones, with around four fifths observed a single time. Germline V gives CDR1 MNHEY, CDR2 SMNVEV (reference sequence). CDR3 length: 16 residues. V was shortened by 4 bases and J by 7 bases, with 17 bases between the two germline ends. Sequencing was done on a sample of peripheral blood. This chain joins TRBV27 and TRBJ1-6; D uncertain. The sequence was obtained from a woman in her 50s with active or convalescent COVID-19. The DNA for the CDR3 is TGTGCCAGCAGTTCTCGGGCCTTTAGAGGGAATTCACCCCTCCACTTT. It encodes CASSSRAFRGNSPLHF.